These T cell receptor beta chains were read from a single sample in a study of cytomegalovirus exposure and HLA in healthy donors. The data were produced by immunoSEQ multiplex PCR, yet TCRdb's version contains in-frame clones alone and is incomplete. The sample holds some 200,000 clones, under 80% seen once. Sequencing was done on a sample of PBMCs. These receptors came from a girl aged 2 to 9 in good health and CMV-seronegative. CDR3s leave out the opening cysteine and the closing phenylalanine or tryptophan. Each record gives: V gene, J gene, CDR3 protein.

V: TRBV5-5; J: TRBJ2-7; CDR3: ASSLEAGILNEQY
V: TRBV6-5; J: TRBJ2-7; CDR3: ASSYRQASFNYEQY
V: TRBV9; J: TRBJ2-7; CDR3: ASSVETGSYEQY
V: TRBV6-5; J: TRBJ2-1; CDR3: ASSPSRPYNEQF
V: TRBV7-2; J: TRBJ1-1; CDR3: ASRRGGRNTEAF
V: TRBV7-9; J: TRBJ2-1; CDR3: ASSLSGNNEQF
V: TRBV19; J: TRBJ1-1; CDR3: ASITTGTGRTEAF
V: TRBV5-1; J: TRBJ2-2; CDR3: ASSYDRGSGGELF
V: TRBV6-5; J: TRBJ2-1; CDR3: ASRHLAVGGNEQF
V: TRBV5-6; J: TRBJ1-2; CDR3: ASSWDRAQYGYT
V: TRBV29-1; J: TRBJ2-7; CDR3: SALPGLAGDTYEQY
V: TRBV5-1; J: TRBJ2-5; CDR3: ASSLGSSQETQY
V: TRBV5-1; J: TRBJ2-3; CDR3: ASSKPGTTSTDTQY
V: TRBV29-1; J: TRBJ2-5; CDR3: SVWGPGEYMETQY
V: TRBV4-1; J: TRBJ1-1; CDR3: ASSPNQGPNTEAF
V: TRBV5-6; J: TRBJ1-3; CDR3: ASSDRNSVNTIY
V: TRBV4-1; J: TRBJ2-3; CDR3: ASSQDLILRGRTDTQY
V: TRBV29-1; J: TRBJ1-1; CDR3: SVERGGNTEAF
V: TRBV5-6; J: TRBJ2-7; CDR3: ASSLGGGPSYEQY
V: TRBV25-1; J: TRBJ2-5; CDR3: ASSANQETQY
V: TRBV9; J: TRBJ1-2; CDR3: ASSVGSRGWLGGYT
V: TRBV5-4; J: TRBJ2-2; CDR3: ASSFGLAGGATGELF
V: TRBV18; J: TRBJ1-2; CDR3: ASSPVPDTFNYGYT
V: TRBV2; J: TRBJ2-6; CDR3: ASIRTEVTGANVLT
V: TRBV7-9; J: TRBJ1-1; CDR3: ASSLVGTGNTEAF
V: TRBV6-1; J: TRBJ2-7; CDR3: ASSEARGRMVDEQY
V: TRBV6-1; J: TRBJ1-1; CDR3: ASLDRGRRTEAF
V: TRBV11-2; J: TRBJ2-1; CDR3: ASSLGSRLPYNEQF
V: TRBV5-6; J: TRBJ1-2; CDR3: ASSLRGTREYGYT
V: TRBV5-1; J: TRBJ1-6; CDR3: ASSLSEGSPLH
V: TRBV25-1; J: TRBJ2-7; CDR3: ASSAAGAYEQY
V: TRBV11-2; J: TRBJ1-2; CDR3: ASSPGGYGYT
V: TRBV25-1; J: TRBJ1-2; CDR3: ASSEKLGHFYGYT
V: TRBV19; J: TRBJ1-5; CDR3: ASSAGRGRKYQPQH
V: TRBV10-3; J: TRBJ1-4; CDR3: AIRDNSNEKLF
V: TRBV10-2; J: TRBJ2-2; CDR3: ASSAPLAGGVTGELF
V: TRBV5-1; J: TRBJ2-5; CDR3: ASSQGGQGETQY
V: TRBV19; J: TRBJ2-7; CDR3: ASSMGGLAGVEQY
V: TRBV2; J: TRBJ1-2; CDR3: ASLKDRGIYGYT
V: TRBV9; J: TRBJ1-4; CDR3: ASSVITGQGDEKLF
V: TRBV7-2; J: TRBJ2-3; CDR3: ASSPGRSTDTQY
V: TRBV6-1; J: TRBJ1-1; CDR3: ASSQQVVTEAF
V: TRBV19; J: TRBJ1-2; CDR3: ASSRNYGRGYT
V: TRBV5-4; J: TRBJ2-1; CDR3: ASGSGEQF
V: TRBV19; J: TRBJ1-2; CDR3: ASTRDSYFGGYT
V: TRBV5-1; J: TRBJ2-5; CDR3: ASSLLGLAGGETQY
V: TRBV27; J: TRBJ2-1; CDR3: ASRPQGGSGRSGYSYNEQF
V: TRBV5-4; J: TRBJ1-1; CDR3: ASNPTGGREAF
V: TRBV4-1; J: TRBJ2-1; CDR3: ASSPGLVTEQF
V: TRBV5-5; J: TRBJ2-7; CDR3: ASSSTRGLSEQY
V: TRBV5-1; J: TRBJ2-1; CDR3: ANMYSGRVYNEQF
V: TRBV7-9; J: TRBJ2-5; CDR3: ASSLQGVVGQETQY
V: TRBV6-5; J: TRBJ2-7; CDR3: ASSNSLEQY
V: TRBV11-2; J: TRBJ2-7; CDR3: ASSLDSAGTSYEQY
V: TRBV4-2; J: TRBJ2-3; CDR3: ASSQDHTSGARGTQY
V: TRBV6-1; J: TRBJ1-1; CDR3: ASSQEQVTEAF
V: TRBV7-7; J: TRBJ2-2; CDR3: AASPSHGRETGELF
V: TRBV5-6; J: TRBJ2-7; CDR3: ASSLVGRGPYEQY